One T cell receptor (beta chain) is described in this entry. What it recognizes is unknown. TCRdb keeps only in-frame clones here, not all; method: immunoSEQ multiplex PCR. The sample lists about 140,000 clones, about 91% occurring once. The data are from a study of T cell responses to AZD1222 COVID-19 vaccine. Study findings and constraints: Scientists sampled the repertoires only once the peak T cell response had passed. Of spike-specific TCRs, nearly half reportedly target regions left unmutated in variants. Just a handful of AZD1222 recipients were seropositive at baseline.

The specimen comprised peripheral blood, sampled on day 0 of AZD1222 vaccination. The sequence came from an adult in good health.

This CDR3 reads CASSRDRGATRGNTIYF. CDR3 DNA: TGTGCCAGCAGCCGGGACCGGGGCGCAACAAGGGGAAACACCATATATTTT. This sequence joins TRBV7-2 and TRBJ1-3; perhaps TRBD1 as D (5 bases). The CDR3 length is 17 residues. Per the germline V gene, CDR1 is SGHTA and CDR2 is FQGNSA. V was pared by 5 bases and J by 4 bases, with 21 bases between.